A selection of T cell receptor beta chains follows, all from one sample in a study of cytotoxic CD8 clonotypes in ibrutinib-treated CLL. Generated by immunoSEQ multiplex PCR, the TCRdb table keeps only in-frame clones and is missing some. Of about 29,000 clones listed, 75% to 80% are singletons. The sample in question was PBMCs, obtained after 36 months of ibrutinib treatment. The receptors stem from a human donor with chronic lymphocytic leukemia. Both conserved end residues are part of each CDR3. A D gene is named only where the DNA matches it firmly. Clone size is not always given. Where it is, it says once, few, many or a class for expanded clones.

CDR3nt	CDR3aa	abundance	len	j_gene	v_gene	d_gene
TGTGCCAGCAGTAGCGCTACCTACAATGAGCAGTTCTTC	CASSSATYNEQFF	few	13	TRBJ2-1	TRBV2	.
TGTGCCAGTAGTATAGCCCGAGGGGGGCACACAGATACGCAGTATTTT	CASSIARGGHTDTQYF	.	16	TRBJ2-3	TRBV19	.
TGTGCCAGCAGCGTAGCGAGTACTAGACCCAGGGATACGCAGTATTTT	CASSVASTRPRDTQYF	.	16	TRBJ2-3	TRBV9	.
TGTGCCAGCATGCCCTGGGGGACAACGAGAAACACCATATATTTT	CASMPWGTTRNTIYF	.	15	TRBJ1-3	TRBV5-5	.
TGCAGCGTTGAAGATGAAAAACTGTTTTTT	CSVEDEKLFF	.	10	TRBJ1-4	TRBV29-1	.
TGTGCCAGCAGCTTATCAGATACGCAGTATTTT	CASSLSDTQYF	once	11	TRBJ2-3	TRBV7-9	.
TGTGCCACCCGAAGGAACCTTGGGGGCACTGAAGCTTTCTTT	CATRRNLGGTEAFF	.	14	TRBJ1-1	TRBV27	.
TGTGCCAGCTCGTCGACGGGGCGTCCTGATAAGAAGGACGAGCAGTACTTC	CASSSTGRPDKKDEQYF	.	17	TRBJ2-7	TRBV18	.
TGTGCCAGCAGAGAGACAGGGACTGGAAACACCATATATTTT	CASRETGTGNTIYF	.	14	TRBJ1-3	TRBV2	TRBD1
TGTGCCAGCAGCTTAGCGCACAGGCGGATTGGTGAAGCTTTCTTT	CASSLAHRRIGEAFF	.	15	TRBJ1-1	TRBV7-9	.
TGTGCCAGCAGATCCGGGACGGACAATTCACCCCTCCACTTT	CASRSGTDNSPLHF	.	14	TRBJ1-6	TRBV9	.
TGTGCCAGCAGCCAGTCCGACGAAAGGGACGACATTAATTCACCCCTCCACTTT	CASSQSDERDDINSPLHF	once	18	TRBJ1-6	TRBV7-6	.
TGCGCCAGCAATCCGGACACAACAACTGAAAAACTGTTTTTT	CASNPDTTTEKLFF	.	14	TRBJ1-4	TRBV10-1	.
TGTGCCAGTACCCAGGGCCCGGGGACCTACAATCAGCCCCAGCATTTT	CASTQGPGTYNQPQHF	few	16	TRBJ1-5	TRBV19	.
TGTGCCAGCAGCTTAACATCGGGGTACGGTGAAAAACTGTTTTTT	CASSLTSGYGEKLFF	few	15	TRBJ1-4	TRBV7-9	.
TGCGCCAGCAGCTTGACCCCCTCCGAGCAGTACTTC	CASSLTPSEQYF	.	12	TRBJ2-7	TRBV5-1	.
TGTGCCAGCAGCCACCATCTAGCGGGGGGCTCCTACGAGCAGTACTTC	CASSHHLAGGSYEQYF	.	16	TRBJ2-7	TRBV11-2	TRBD2
TGTGCCTCCTCTAGCCCCATGACTAGCGGGGAAGAGACCCAGTACTTC	CASSSPMTSGEETQYF	.	16	TRBJ2-5	TRBV10-3	TRBD2
TGCAGCGCGTCCGAACTCTACGAGCAGTACTTC	CSASELYEQYF	.	11	TRBJ2-7	TRBV29-1	.
TGTGCCAGCAGCTTATCTAGGACTAGCGGGAATGAGCAGTTCTTC	CASSLSRTSGNEQFF	.	15	TRBJ2-1	TRBV11-2	TRBD2
TGTGCCAGTAGTAAGGCAGTCTCCTACGAGCAGTACTTC	CASSKAVSYEQYF	.	13	TRBJ2-7	TRBV19	.
TGTGCCAGCAGACACTACAATGAGCAGTTCTTC	CASRHYNEQFF	.	11	TRBJ2-1	TRBV6-5	.
TGTGCCAGCAGTCGGGACTCCGCCGAAACCGGGGAGCTGTTTTTT	CASSRDSAETGELFF	.	15	TRBJ2-2	TRBV9	.
TGTGCCAGCAGTTTGCTAGCGGGGAGCTCCTACGAGCAGTACTTC	CASSLLAGSSYEQYF	few	15	TRBJ2-7	TRBV27	TRBD2
TGTGCCAGCAGCTTAGTTGGGACAGGGCACGGGGGTGAGCAGTTCTTC	CASSLVGTGHGGEQFF	.	16	TRBJ2-1	TRBV7-9	TRBD1
TGCAGCGTGGGGACAGGGAATGGCTATGGCTACACCTTC	CSVGTGNGYGYTF	.	13	TRBJ1-2	TRBV29-1	TRBD1
TGCAGTGCCCAACTAGCGGAGGCGCAGTACTTC	CSAQLAEAQYF	.	11	TRBJ2-5	TRBV20-1	TRBD2
TGTGCCAGCAGCTTAGCTGGGGGCGGCAATCAGCCCCAGCATTTT	CASSLAGGGNQPQHF	.	15	TRBJ1-5	TRBV7-9	.
TGTGCCTGGAAGCGCACGACCCGGTTAAGCACAGATACGCAGTATTTT	CAWKRTTRLSTDTQYF	once	16	TRBJ2-3	TRBV30	.
TGTGCCAGCAGGGAGACAGGTGGGAACACTGAAGCTTTCTTT	CASRETGGNTEAFF	.	14	TRBJ1-1	TRBV6-5	.
TGTGCCAGCAGCTTAGCGGGGGGGCCGGCCTACAATGAGCAGTTCTTC	CASSLAGGPAYNEQFF	once	16	TRBJ2-1	TRBV7-9	.
TGTGCCCCCAGGGAGAACCTGAACACTGAAGCTTTCTTT	CAPRENLNTEAFF	.	13	TRBJ1-1	TRBV9	.
TGTGCCAGCAGCTTAGAGGGAAAACTGTTTTTT	CASSLEGKLFF	.	11	TRBJ1-4	TRBV7-9	.
TGTGCCAGCAGCCAACTCACAGGGTCTGAAACGGGTTCGAGCACTGAAGCTTTCTTT	CASSQLTGSETGSSTEAFF	.	19	TRBJ1-1	TRBV4-2	.
TGTGCCAGCAGTTTATGGGGGGACCAGGGGCGCACCGGGGAGCTGTTTTTT	CASSLWGDQGRTGELFF	.	17	TRBJ2-2	TRBV28	.
TGTGCCAGCAGCTTAATGGCAGGGGACACTGAAGCTTTCTTT	CASSLMAGDTEAFF	.	14	TRBJ1-1	TRBV7-6	.
TGTGCCAGCAGCCCCTCAACCGGTCTCACTAATGAAAAACTGTTTTTT	CASSPSTGLTNEKLFF	.	16	TRBJ1-4	TRBV5-4	.
TGTGCTAGTGGTTACTTCCCGGGCGTCACCTACAATGAGCAGTTCTTC	CASGYFPGVTYNEQFF	few	16	TRBJ2-1	TRBV12-5	.
TGTGCCAGCAGCCCCGGGCAGGGGAGAGGCAAAAACATTCAGTACTTC	CASSPGQGRGKNIQYF	.	16	TRBJ2-4	TRBV7-3	.
TGCGCCAGCAGCCGGATCACGAGCACAGATACGCAGTATTTT	CASSRITSTDTQYF	.	14	TRBJ2-3	TRBV4-1	.
TGTGCCAGCAGTTCCCCGGGTAGGGGGCTTGGCAATGAGCAGTTCTTC	CASSSPGRGLGNEQFF	many	16	TRBJ2-1	TRBV27	TRBD1
TGTGCCAGCAGCCAAGATCACTACGGTAGCAATCAGCCCCAGCATTTT	CASSQDHYGSNQPQHF	.	16	TRBJ1-5	TRBV4-2	.
TGCGCCAGCAGGTCAGGGACATTGAACACTGAAGCTTTCTTT	CASRSGTLNTEAFF	few	14	TRBJ1-1	TRBV5-1	.
TGTGCCAGTCAGCGGGGGGATAATGAAAAACTGTTTTTT	CASQRGDNEKLFF	.	13	TRBJ1-4	TRBV5-6	.
TGTGCCAGCTCACCAACCCCAGGGGGGGGTAGCTCCTACGAGCAGTACTTC	CASSPTPGGGSSYEQYF	few	17	TRBJ2-7	TRBV18	.
TGTGCTAGTCGGGAGGACAGCTCCTACGAGCAGTACTTC	CASREDSSYEQYF	.	13	TRBJ2-7	TRBV12-5	.
TGTGCCAGCAGCGCAAGGACGGAGGAAAACATTCAGTACTTC	CASSARTEENIQYF	.	14	TRBJ2-4	TRBV9	.
TGTGCCAGCAGCTCATATCAGGGAGACACTGAAGCTTTCTTT	CASSSYQGDTEAFF	few	14	TRBJ1-1	TRBV7-3	.
TGTGCCAGCAGCCCGGACCGCTACAATGAGCAGTTCTTC	CASSPDRYNEQFF	.	13	TRBJ2-1	TRBV11-2	.
TGTGCCAGCTCCAGCGGTTTCGGACGCTCTGGGGCCAACGTCCTGACTTTC	CASSSGFGRSGANVLTF	.	17	TRBJ2-6	TRBV18	.
TGTGCCAGCAGTTACGGCCGCCTAGAGACCCAGTACTTC	CASSYGRLETQYF	.	13	TRBJ2-5	TRBV6-6	.
TGCAGCGTGGACTATGGGCTTCCTGGAAACACCATATATTTT	CSVDYGLPGNTIYF	.	14	TRBJ1-3	TRBV29-1	.
TGTGCCAGCTCACCGTCGATAGCGGCCCTTGGCACAGATACGCAGTATTTT	CASSPSIAALGTDTQYF	once	17	TRBJ2-3	TRBV18	.
TGCGCCAGCAGCCAAGAAATAGCATATTCCTACGAGCAGTACTTC	CASSQEIAYSYEQYF	once	15	TRBJ2-7	TRBV4-1	.
TGTGCCAGCAGTTTATTGGGACTAGCGGGCCACAATGAGCAGTTCTTC	CASSLLGLAGHNEQFF	once	16	TRBJ2-1	TRBV27	TRBD2
TGTGCCAGCAGCGTAGAAGGGACTAGCGGGGCCACAGATACGCAGTATTTT	CASSVEGTSGATDTQYF	.	17	TRBJ2-3	TRBV9	TRBD2
TGTGCCAGCTCACGCATGAGGGCAGGCCCTCTCTTCTACGAGCAGTACTTC	CASSRMRAGPLFYEQYF	.	17	TRBJ2-7	TRBV18	.
TGTGCCAGCAGCTTAGCGCAGGGGCAGGGTAGTGGGGCCAACGTCCTGACTTTC	CASSLAQGQGSGANVLTF	few	18	TRBJ2-6	TRBV7-6	.
TGTGCCAGCAGCGGCGGGGGCGGGAGCAATCAGCCCCAGCATTTT	CASSGGGGSNQPQHF	.	15	TRBJ1-5	TRBV7-9	.